The 18 T cell receptor beta chains below were found in one sample sequenced in a study of human T cells and chemical hapten exposure. Indicated time point: patch test 2, 6 weeks after DPC sensitization. Treatment specified: therapeutic diphenylcyclopropenone sensitization with weekly scalp DPC. TCRdb fed the RACE reads into MiXCR, producing one record per CDR3 protein. The sample comprises more than 110,000 distinct CDR3 sequences, about an eighth of which are singletons, and 1.1% to 1.5% rests with the top ten. The sample was whole blood, taken in connection with sensitization to the hapten diphenylcyclopropenone (DPC). Receptors originate from a woman aged 50 to 65 with alopecia areata. Some clones in this sample may be carry-over from other donors' samples.

V is TRBV2 and J is TRBJ2-2, with TRBD1 identical over 7 bases. The CDR3 is 15 amino acids. The germline V gene has CDR1 SNHLY and CDR2 FYNNEI. The trim removed 5 bases at V and 0 bases at J, leaving 3 bases unmatched. The CDR3 is CASSLGQSNTGELFF. The CDR3 coding sequence is TGTGCCAGCAGTTTGGGACAGTCGAACACCGGGGAGCTGTTTTTT. Using reference TRBV2 and TRBJ2-2 for the parts outside the CDR3, the full variable domain is EPEVTQTPSHQVTQMGQEVILRCVPISNHLYFYWYRQILGQKVEFLVSFYNNEISEKSEIFDDQFSVERPDGSNFTLKIRSTKLEDSAMYFCASSLGQSNTGELFFGEGSRLTVL.

V gene TRBV14 combines with J gene TRBJ2-3, with TRBD2 as a possible D gene (6 bases). Trimming took off 0 bases at V and 2 bases at J, with 9 bases between the two ends. Germline lookup yields CDR1 SGHDN and CDR2 FVKESK. The CDR3 contains 15 residues. The CDR3 DNA is TGTGCCAGCAGCCAAGATGGGACTCCCACAGATACGCAGTATTTT. This sequence encodes CASSQDGTPTDTQYF.

In its sample, this clonotype was seen a few times. The V call is TRBV30, the J call TRBJ1-5; D perhaps matches TRBD1 (5 bases). This CDR3 region has 13 residues. Trimming took off 1 base at V and 3 bases at J, with 7 bases between the two ends. Germline V gene sequence: CDR1 GTSNPN, CDR2 SVGIG (reference sequence). The CDR3 coding sequence is TGTGCCTGGAGTGCAGGGAACAATCAGCCCCAGCATTTT. It is translated as CAWSAGNNQPQHF. The full variable domain, its missing parts supplied by reference TRBV30 and TRBJ1-5, is SQTIHQWPATLVQPVGSPLSLECTVEGTSNPNLYWYRQAAGRGLQLLFYSVGIGQISSEVPQNLSASRPQDRQFILSSKKLLLSDSGFYLCAWSAGNNQPQHFGDGTRLSIL.

This clonotype appeared a few times. The chain links TRBV4-3 to TRBJ2-1, with TRBD2 matching 7 bases. V dropped 0 bases and J dropped 8; count of bases not matched to a gene: 10. The CDR3 runs to 16 residues. The germline V gene has CDR1 LGHNA and CDR2 YSLEER. This chain's CDR3 is CASSQERGRAVYEQFF. DNA for the CDR3: TGCGCCAGCAGCCAAGAACGAGGGAGGGCCGTGTATGAGCAGTTCTTC.

V usage is TRBV5-1 and J usage is TRBJ2-7, with TRBD2 matching 7 bases. Germline V gene data show CDR1 as SGHRS and CDR2 as YFSETQ. The CDR3 runs 14 residues. The V and J ends lost 0 bases and 5 bases, in that order; junction bases with no gene match: 5. This chain's CDR3 is CASSLGGSGDEQYF. CDR3 in DNA: TGCGCCAGCAGCTTGGGCGGGAGCGGGGACGAGCAGTACTTC.

This clonotype appeared a few times. The genes are TRBV10-1 and TRBJ2-7, with D hard to call. This CDR3 is 13 amino acids long. Trimming left V 8 bases short and J 0 bases short, with 11 bases between. The germline V gene encodes CDR1 WNHNN and CDR2 SYGVQD (reference sequence). CDR3 DNA sequence: TGCGCCAGCCGGGCGAAGAGCTCCTACGAGCAGTACTTC. Amino acids: CASRAKSSYEQYF.

In this sample, this clonotype turned up a few times. This chain links TRBV21-1 with TRBJ2-2; the table's D call, TRBD2, has no DNA check behind it. TRBV21-1 is a documented pseudogene. This CDR3 spans 15 amino acids. CDR3 sequence (DNA): TGTGCCAGCAGGAGACTAGTTTCGAACACCGGGGAGCTGTTTTTT. Translation gives CASRRLVSNTGELFF.

In this sample, this clonotype turned up a few times. J is TRBJ2-1 and V is TRBV20-1, with TRBD1 as a possible D gene (5 bases). Looked up from germline, CDR1 is DFQATT and CDR2 is SNEGSKA (reference sequence). V lost 6 bases to trimming and J lost 2 bases, with 14 bases between them. CDR3 length: 14 amino acids. DNA for the CDR3: TGCAGTGCCCAGGGCGGTCTAGCCTACAATGAGCAGTTCTTC. Residues: CSAQGGLAYNEQFF.

This clonotype was seen repeatedly, ten times or more. J is TRBJ1-5 and V is TRBV5-6, with 8 bases that match TRBD1. Losses at the gene ends were 4 bases for V and 4 bases for J; bases not matched to a gene: 1. Germline CDR1 is SGHDT and CDR2 is YYEEEE. The CDR3 loop spans 13 amino acids. CDR3: CASSGQGNQPQHF. In DNA, the CDR3 is TGTGCCAGCAGCGGACAGGGAAATCAGCCCCAGCATTTT.

This clonotype turned up a few times. This rearrangement joins TRBV27 to TRBJ2-7; 10 nucleotides line up with TRBD1. J was trimmed by 1 base and V by 2 bases; bases with no gene match: 11. Germline CDR1 reads MNHEY; CDR2 reads SMNVEV (reference sequence). The CDR3 runs to 18 residues. CDR3 protein: CASSLSGRRDRGSYEQYF. CDR3 nucleotide sequence: TGTGCCAGCAGTTTAAGCGGCAGGAGGGACAGGGGATCCTACGAGCAGTACTTC.

This chain joins TRBV29-1 and TRBJ2-1, with a tentative D call TRBD2 (5 bases). The V end lost 4 bases, the J end lost 9 bases, and 13 bases lay between the germline ends. The CDR3 spans 12 residues. In germline, CDR1 is SQVTM, CDR2 ANQGSEA. CDR3 in amino acids: CSVVVLRVEQFF. The CDR3, as DNA: TGCAGCGTTGTGGTCCTGAGGGTTGAGCAGTTCTTC.

This clonotype was counted many times. The rearrangement uses TRBV28 and TRBJ2-7; possibly TRBD1 for D (6 bases). The germline V and J ends were trimmed by 8 bases and 4 bases, with 12 bases remaining between them. CDR3 length: 12 residues. The germline V gene has CDR1 MDHEN and CDR2 SYDVKM. As DNA, the CDR3 is TGTGCCAGCTCCCAGGGGTGGTACGAGCAGTACTTC. Encoded protein: CASSQGWYEQYF.

There are a few counts of this clonotype. The chain uses TRBV3-1 and TRBJ1-2, with D possibly being TRBD1 (5 bases). The CDR3 runs 11 residues. V lost 8 bases and J lost 9, with 13 bases in between. Looked up from germline, CDR1 is LGHDT and CDR2 is YNNKEL (reference sequence). Here the CDR3 DNA reads TGTGCCAGCCGGGGGAAGGGGAGCTACACCTTC. As protein: CASRGKGSYTF.

The V gene is TRBV27, the J gene TRBJ2-1; D is ambiguous. The length of the CDR3 is 15 residues. V was trimmed by 9 bases and J by 0 bases, leaving 15 bases between them. The germline V gene has CDR1 MNHEY and CDR2 SMNVEV (reference sequence). In DNA, the CDR3 is TGTGCCAGTAGGGATGGCGGTAGCTCCTACAATGAGCAGTTCTTC. This codes for CASRDGGSSYNEQFF.

The chain joins TRBV25-1 to TRBJ2-5, with 11 bases lining up with TRBD1. V lost 2 bases, J lost 5 bases, and 7 bases stayed unmatched. CDR1 and CDR2 from the germline V gene are MGHDK and SYGVNS. The CDR3 has 16 residues. The CDR3 sequence is CASSEGRTGGWETQYF. CDR3 sequence (DNA): TGTGCCAGCAGTGAAGGGCGGACAGGGGGCTGGGAGACCCAGTACTTC.

The chain joins TRBV6-2 or TRBV6-3 to TRBJ2-1; 9 bases are a match to TRBD1. The germline CDR1 and CDR2 sequences are MNHEY and SVGEGT. The trim removed 8 bases at V and 10 bases at J, leaving 12 bases unmatched. The CDR3 runs to 14 residues. The CDR3 region has the DNA TGTGCCAGCGCTGATTCCGGGACAGGGTGGGAGCAGTTCTTC. Translated, it gives CASADSGTGWEQFF.

The chain has TRBV6-2 or TRBV6-3 and TRBJ2-5; D is unclear. The length of the CDR3 is 17 residues. V was pared by 2 bases and J by 5 bases, with 21 bases between. From germline, CDR1 is MNHEY and CDR2 SVGEGT. The CDR3 loop is CASSYGGVGGPGETQYF. For the CDR3, the DNA is TGTGCCAGCAGTTACGGCGGAGTCGGTGGACCGGGCGAGACCCAGTACTTC.

The gene calls are TRBV7-8 and TRBJ2-5; maybe TRBD1 (6 bases). Germline CDR1 SGHVS, CDR2 FQNEAQ. The V gene lost 0 bases and the J gene lost 2 bases, with 7 bases spanning the gap. The CDR3 is 14 amino acids. CDR3 in amino acids: CASSLATGQETQYF. CDR3 DNA: TGTGCCAGCAGCTTAGCGACAGGACAAGAGACCCAGTACTTC.